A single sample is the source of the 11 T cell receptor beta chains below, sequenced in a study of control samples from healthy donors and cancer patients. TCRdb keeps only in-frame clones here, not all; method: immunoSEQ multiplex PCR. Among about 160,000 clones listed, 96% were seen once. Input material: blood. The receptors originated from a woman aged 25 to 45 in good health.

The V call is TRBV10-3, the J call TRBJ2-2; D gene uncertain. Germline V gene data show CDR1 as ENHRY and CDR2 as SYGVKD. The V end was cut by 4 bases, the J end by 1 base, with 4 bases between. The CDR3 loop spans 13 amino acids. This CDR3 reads CAISVENTGELFF. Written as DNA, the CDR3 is TGTGCCATCAGTGTTGAGAACACCGGGGAGCTGTTTTTT.

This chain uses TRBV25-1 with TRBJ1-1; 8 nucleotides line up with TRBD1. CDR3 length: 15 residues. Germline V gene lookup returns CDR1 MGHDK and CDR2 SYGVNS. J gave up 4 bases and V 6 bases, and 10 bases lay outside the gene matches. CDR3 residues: CASSPQDRVFTEAFF. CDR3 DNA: TGTGCCAGCAGCCCCCAGGACAGGGTGTTCACTGAAGCTTTCTTT.

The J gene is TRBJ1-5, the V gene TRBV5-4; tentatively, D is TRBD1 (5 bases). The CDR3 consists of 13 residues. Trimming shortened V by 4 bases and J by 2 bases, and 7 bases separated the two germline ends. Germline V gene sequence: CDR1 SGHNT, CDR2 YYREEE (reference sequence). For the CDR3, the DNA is TGTGCCAGCAGCAAACAGGGCAATCAGCCCCAGCATTTT. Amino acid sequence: CASSKQGNQPQHF.

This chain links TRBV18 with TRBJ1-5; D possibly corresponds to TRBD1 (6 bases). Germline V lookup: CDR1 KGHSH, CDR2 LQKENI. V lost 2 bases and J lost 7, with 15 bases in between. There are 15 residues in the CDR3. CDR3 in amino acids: CASSPTVVGGQPQHF. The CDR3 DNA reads TGTGCCAGCTCACCAACGGTAGTAGGGGGACAGCCCCAGCATTTT.

The CDR3, as DNA: TGTGCCAGCAGTGTAAATTGGGTAATCCAGAATAATGAAAAACTGTTTTTT. Amino acids: CASSVNWVIQNNEKLFF. The chain couples TRBV6-1 to TRBJ1-4; D unresolved. The CDR3 is 17 residues long. Germline V gene lookup returns CDR1 MNHNS and CDR2 SASEGT. V gave up 4 bases and J gave up 4 bases, with 19 bases separating them.

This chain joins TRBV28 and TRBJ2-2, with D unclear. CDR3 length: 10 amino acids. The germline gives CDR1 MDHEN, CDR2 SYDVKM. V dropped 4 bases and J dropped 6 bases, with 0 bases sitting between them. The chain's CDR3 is CASSSGELFF. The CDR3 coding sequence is TGTGCCAGCAGTTCCGGGGAGCTGTTTTTT.

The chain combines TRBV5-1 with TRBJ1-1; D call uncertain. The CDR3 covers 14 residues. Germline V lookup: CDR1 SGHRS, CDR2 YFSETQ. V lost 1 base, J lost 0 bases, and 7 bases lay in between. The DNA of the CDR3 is TGCGCCAGCAGCTTGTACACACTGAACACTGAAGCTTTCTTT. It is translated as CASSLYTLNTEAFF.

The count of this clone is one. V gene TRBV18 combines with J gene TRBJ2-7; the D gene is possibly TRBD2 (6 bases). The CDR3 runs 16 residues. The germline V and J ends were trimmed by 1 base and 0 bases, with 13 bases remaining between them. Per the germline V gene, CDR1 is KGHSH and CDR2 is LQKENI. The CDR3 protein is CASSPQGSGLSYEQYF. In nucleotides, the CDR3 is TGTGCCAGCTCACCACAGGGTAGCGGACTCTCCTACGAGCAGTACTTC.

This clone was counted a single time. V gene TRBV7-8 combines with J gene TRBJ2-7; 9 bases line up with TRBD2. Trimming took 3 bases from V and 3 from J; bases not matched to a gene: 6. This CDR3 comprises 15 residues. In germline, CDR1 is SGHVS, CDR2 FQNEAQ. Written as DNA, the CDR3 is TGTGCCAGCAGCTTTCAAGCGGGGGGCCTCTACGAGCAGTACTTC. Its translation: CASSFQAGGLYEQYF.

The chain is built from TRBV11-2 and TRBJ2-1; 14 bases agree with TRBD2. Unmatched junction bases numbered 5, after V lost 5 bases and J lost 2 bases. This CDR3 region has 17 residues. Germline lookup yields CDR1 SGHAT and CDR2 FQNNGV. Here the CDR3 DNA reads TGTGCCAGCAGCCCAGGGACTAGCGGGAGCACCTACAATGAGCAGTTCTTC. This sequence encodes CASSPGTSGSTYNEQFF.

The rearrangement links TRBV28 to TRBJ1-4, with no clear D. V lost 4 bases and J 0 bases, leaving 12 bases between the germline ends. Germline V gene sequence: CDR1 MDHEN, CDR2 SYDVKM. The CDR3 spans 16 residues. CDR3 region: CASSSLDGSTNEKLFF. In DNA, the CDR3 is TGTGCCAGCAGTTCATTGGACGGATCAACTAATGAAAAACTGTTTTTT.